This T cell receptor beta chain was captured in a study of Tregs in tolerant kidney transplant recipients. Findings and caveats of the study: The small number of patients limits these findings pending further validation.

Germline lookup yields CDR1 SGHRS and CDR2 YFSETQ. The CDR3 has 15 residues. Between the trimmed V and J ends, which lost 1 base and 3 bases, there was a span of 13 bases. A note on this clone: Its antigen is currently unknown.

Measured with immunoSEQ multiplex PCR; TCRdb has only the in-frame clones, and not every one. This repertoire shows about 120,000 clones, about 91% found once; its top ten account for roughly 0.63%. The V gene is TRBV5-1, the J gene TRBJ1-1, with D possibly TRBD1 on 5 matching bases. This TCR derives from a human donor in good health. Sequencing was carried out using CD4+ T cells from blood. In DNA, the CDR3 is TGCGCCAGCAGCTTGTCTGGGGGTTGGGACACTGAAGCTTTCTTT. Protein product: CASSLSGGWDTEAFF.